The T cell receptor beta chain described here comes from a study of cytomegalovirus exposure and HLA in healthy donors. The wider study: An early data release held about 85 million unique TCRs from HLA-typed donors.

Trimming cost V 3 bases and J 1 base; bases outside gene matches: 3. CDR3 length equals 15 residues. Germline V CDR1 and CDR2: MNHEY, SMNVEV (reference sequence). Details on this clone: Its matching antigen is unknown.

Overall study results and limits: Productive rates of about 87% or about 30% were seen for most TCR beta V segments in an earlier analysis. Listed as cytomegalovirus-associated were 150 or so TCR beta chains. Later on, analysis showed that most CMV-associated TCR beta chains appeared to be HLA-restricted.

60 Vbeta and 13 Jbeta primers were used in PCR. Here immunoSEQ multiplex PCR was the method, and the copy in TCRdb shows in-frame clones only, minus some. The data hold approximately 150,000 clones, with approximately 80% observed a single time. Sequencing was carried out using PBMCs. This sequence joins TRBV27 and TRBJ1-1; 9 bases are a match to TRBD1. This receptor was obtained from a man aged 50 or older in good health and CMV-seropositive. CDR3 DNA: TGTGCCAGCAGTTTCTCGACAGGGGGGAACACTGAAGCTTTCTTT. Translated, it gives CASSFSTGGNTEAFF.